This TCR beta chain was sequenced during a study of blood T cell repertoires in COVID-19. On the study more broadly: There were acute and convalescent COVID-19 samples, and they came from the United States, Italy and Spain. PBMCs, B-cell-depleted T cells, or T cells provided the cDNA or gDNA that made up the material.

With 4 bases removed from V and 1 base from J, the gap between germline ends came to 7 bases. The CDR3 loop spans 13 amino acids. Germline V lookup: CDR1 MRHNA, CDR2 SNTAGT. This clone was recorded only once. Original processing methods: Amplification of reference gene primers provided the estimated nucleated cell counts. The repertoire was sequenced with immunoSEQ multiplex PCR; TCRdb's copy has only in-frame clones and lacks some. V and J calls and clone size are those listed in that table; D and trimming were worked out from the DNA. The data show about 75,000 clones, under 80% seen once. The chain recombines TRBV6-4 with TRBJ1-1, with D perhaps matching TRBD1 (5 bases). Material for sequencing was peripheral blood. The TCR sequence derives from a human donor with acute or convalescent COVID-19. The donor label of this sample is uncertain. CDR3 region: CASSVGGNTEAFF. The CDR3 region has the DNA TGTGCCAGCAGTGTGGGGGGGAACACTGAAGCTTTCTTT.